The 24 T cell receptor beta chains given below trace back to one sample, sequenced in a study of somatic mutations in cytotoxic T cells in rheumatoid arthritis. Profiled with immunoSEQ multiplex PCR; TCRdb holds only in-frame clones, not every one. The data contain roughly 10,000 clones, approximately 85% of them seen just once; the ten biggest clones take up around a fifth. The sample consisted of CD8+ T cells sorted from blood. These receptor sequences come from a woman aged 50 to 60 in good health.

This chain joins TRBV12-5 and TRBJ1-1; D is ambiguous. This CDR3 is built from 15 residues. The germline V gene has CDR1 LGHNT and CDR2 FRNRAP. V was shortened by 4 bases and J by 3 bases, with 15 bases between the two germline ends. CDR3 protein: CASGSTVPPYTEAFF. The CDR3 bases are TGTGCTAGTGGTTCCACGGTTCCACCTTACACTGAAGCTTTCTTT.

This sequence joins TRBV7-9 and TRBJ2-5; TRBD1 matches 7 bases. Germline CDR1 SEHNR, CDR2 FQNEAQ (reference sequence). Unmatched junction bases numbered 2, after V lost 2 bases and J lost 2 bases. The CDR3 length is 14 residues. The DNA of the CDR3 is TGTGCCAGCAGCTTACGGGGACAGCAAGAGACCCAGTACTTC. It codes for CASSLRGQQETQYF. Full variable domain (remainder filled in from reference TRBV7-9 and TRBJ2-5): DTGVSQNPRHKITKRGQNVTFRCDPISEHNRLYWYRQTLGQGPEFLTYFQNEAQLEKSRLLSDRFSAERPKGSFSTLEIQRTEQGDSAMYLCASSLRGQQETQYFGPGTRLLVL.

The V gene is TRBV9, the J gene TRBJ1-4, with 8 bases matching TRBD1. The CDR3 covers 14 residues. Trimming took 3 bases from V and 7 from J; bases not matched to a gene: 5. Germline V gene sequence: CDR1 SGDLS, CDR2 YYNGEE. The DNA for the CDR3 is TGTGCCAGCAGCGGTACAGGGGGGGTTGAAAAACTGTTTTTT. Encoded protein: CASSGTGGVEKLFF.

J is TRBJ1-1 and V is TRBV29-1; D is undetermined. In germline, CDR1 is SQVTM, CDR2 ANQGSEA. Trimming removed 5 bases at V and 4 bases at J, with 11 bases between. The CDR3 extends over 12 amino acids. CDR3 bases: TGCAGCGTTCAACGAGACACCACTGAAGCTTTCTTT. Encoded protein: CSVQRDTTEAFF.

CDR3 DNA: TGTGCCAGCAGCAAAGCGGGCAGAGAGCAAGAGACCCAGTACTTC. Translating gives CASSKAGREQETQYF. The chain combines TRBV21-1 with TRBJ2-5; the table's D call, TRBD1, has no DNA check behind it. TRBV21-1 is designated a pseudogene. The CDR3 is 15 amino acids.

Here the CDR3 reads CASSLDIGELFF. Written as DNA, the CDR3 is TGTGCCAGCAGCTTAGACATCGGGGAGCTGTTTTTT. The V and J genes are TRBV7-9 and TRBJ2-2; D is unclear. With 1 base removed from V and 7 bases from J, the gap between germline ends came to 4 bases. This CDR3 spans 12 amino acids. Germline V gene sequence: CDR1 SEHNR, CDR2 FQNEAQ (reference sequence).

The genes are TRBV7-2 and TRBJ2-5; D is possibly TRBD2 (6 bases). This CDR3 region has 14 residues. Germline V gene data show CDR1 as SGHTA and CDR2 as FQGNSA. V was pared by 5 bases and J by 4 bases, with 14 bases between. The CDR3 sequence is CASSGRDSGETQYF. In nucleotides, the CDR3 is TGTGCCAGCAGCGGCCGGGACTCCGGAGAGACCCAGTACTTC.

V is TRBV2 and J is TRBJ1-4, with a weak D call TRBD1 (6 bases). Germline V gene sequence: CDR1 SNHLY, CDR2 FYNNEI. V lost 3 bases, J lost 5 bases, and 13 bases lay in between. The CDR3 is 15 amino acids. CDR3 nucleotide sequence: TGTGCCAGCAGTGACCTGGGGAGGGGGAATGAAAAACTGTTTTTT. This sequence encodes CASSDLGRGNEKLFF.

This chain links TRBV2 with TRBJ2-1; D gene ambiguous. CDR1 is SNHLY and CDR2 is FYNNEI in the germline V gene. The CDR3 loop spans 12 amino acids. Between the trimmed V and J ends, which lost 6 bases and 7 bases, there was a span of 10 bases. Here the CDR3 DNA reads TGTGCCAGCAGCCCCCTAGGAAATGAGCAGTTCTTC. This gives the protein CASSPLGNEQFF.

The genes are TRBV19 and TRBJ2-7, with 8 nucleotides matching TRBD1. The CDR3 covers 15 residues. CDR1 is LNHDA, CDR2 SQIVND, per germline (reference sequence). The J segment lost 3 bases and the V segment lost 1 base, leaving 5 bases of the junction unmatched. The CDR3 here is CASSIAQGANYEQYF. CDR3 DNA: TGTGCCAGTAGTATAGCTCAGGGGGCTAACTACGAGCAGTACTTC.

The V gene is TRBV27, the J gene TRBJ2-7; TRBD2 aligns across 7 bases. From germline, CDR1 is MNHEY and CDR2 SMNVEV (reference sequence). V dropped 2 bases and J dropped 3; count of bases not matched to a gene: 4. This CDR3 is built from 14 residues. The CDR3 region is CASSLGREFYEQYF. Here the CDR3 DNA reads TGTGCCAGCAGTTTAGGGCGGGAGTTCTACGAGCAGTACTTC.

The genes are TRBV30 and TRBJ2-7; TRBD2 agrees at 13 bases. Germline CDR1 is GTSNPN and CDR2 is SVGIG (reference sequence). There are 15 residues in the CDR3. The V and J ends lost 4 bases and 3 bases, in that order; junction bases with no gene match: 6. CDR3 DNA: TGTGCCTGGACCTATGGGACTAGCGGGGACTACGAGCAGTACTTC. Protein: CAWTYGTSGDYEQYF. Filled out from reference TRBV30 and TRBJ2-7, the complete variable domain reads SQTIHQWPATLVQPVGSPLSLECTVEGTSNPNLYWYRQAAGRGLQLLFYSVGIGQISSEVPQNLSASRPQDRQFILSSKKLLLSDSGFYLCAWTYGTSGDYEQYFGPGTRLTVT.

This rearrangement joins TRBV11-2 to TRBJ2-5; 11 positions agree with TRBD2. Germline V gene data show CDR1 as SGHAT and CDR2 as FQNNGV. The CDR3 is 16 amino acids. V was pared by 1 base and J by 2 bases, with 3 bases of the junction left unmatched. DNA for the CDR3: TGTGCCAGCAGCTTAGGGCCTAGCGGGGGGCAAGAGACCCAGTACTTC. This sequence encodes CASSLGPSGGQETQYF.

The chain joins TRBV29-1 to TRBJ2-1; 8 bases fit TRBD1. The V segment lost 4 bases and the J segment 7 bases; nucleotides outside the gene matches: 6. Per the germline V gene, CDR1 is SQVTM and CDR2 is ANQGSEA. The CDR3 runs 13 residues. The CDR3 DNA reads TGCAGCGTTGCCCAGGGGGCGCGAAATGAGCAGTTCTTC. Protein product: CSVAQGARNEQFF.

Details on this clone: One junction end disagrees with the germline gene, perhaps due to a read error. This rearrangement joins TRBV7-2 to TRBJ2-5, with D maybe TRBD2 (5 bases). CDR3 length: 14 residues. The germline gives CDR1 SGHTA, CDR2 FQGNSA. CDR3 sequence reads: CASTLAGGQETQYF. The CDR3 coding sequence is TGTGCCAGCACCTTAGCAGGAGGCCAAGAGACCCAGTACTTC.

The rearrangement joins TRBV4-2 to TRBJ2-7; no firm D call. Trimming removed 8 bases at V and 2 bases at J, with 13 bases between. The germline gives CDR1 LGHNA, CDR2 YNFKEQ. This CDR3 spans 13 amino acids. CDR3 in amino acids: CASGLGTAYEQYF. Written as DNA, the CDR3 is TGTGCCAGCGGCCTTGGAACAGCCTACGAGCAGTACTTC.

DNA of the CDR3: TGTGCCAGCACCGACGAGACTACTGGGGCCAACGTCCTGACTTTC. Encoded protein: CASTDETTGANVLTF. The chain carries TRBV6-1 and TRBJ2-6, with D perhaps TRBD2 (5 bases). V was clipped by 7 bases and J by 2 bases, with 12 bases between them. This CDR3 spans 15 amino acids. The germline V gene has CDR1 MNHNS and CDR2 SASEGT.

V is TRBV5-6 and J is TRBJ2-1; 7 bases match TRBD1. The CDR3 sequence is 13 residues long. The V and J ends lost 3 bases and 6 bases, in that order; junction bases with no gene match: 3. Germline CDR1 SGHDT, CDR2 YYEEEE. DNA of the CDR3: TGTGCCAGCAGCTCGGGACAGCCCAATGAGCAGTTCTTC. Translation: CASSSGQPNEQFF. Full variable domain (rest looked up from reference TRBV5-6 and TRBJ2-1): DAGVTQSPTHLIKTRGQQVTLRCSPKSGHDTVSWYQQALGQGPQFIFQYYEEEERQRGNFPDRFSGHQFPNYSSELNVNALLLGDSALYLCASSSGQPNEQFFGPGTRLTVL.

The chain carries TRBV15 and TRBJ1-6; D might be TRBD1 (5 bases). The length of the CDR3 is 23 residues. Trimming left V 1 base short and J 9 bases short, with 37 bases between. CDR1 is LNHNV and CDR2 is YYDKDF in the germline V gene (reference sequence). CDR3 region: CATSRVPLRAETVQGLFVSPLHF. The DNA for the CDR3 is TGTGCCACCAGCAGAGTGCCCTTAAGAGCAGAGACCGTTCAGGGTTTGTTTGTTTCACCCCTCCACTTT.

The chain combines TRBV9 with TRBJ2-5; 12 bases agree with TRBD2. The end of the DNA aligns better with TRBJ2-7, so the J call may be wrong. Looked up from germline, CDR1 is SGDLS and CDR2 is YYNGEE. The CDR3 consists of 18 residues. The CDR3 bases are TGTGCCAGCAGCGCCAACCCAAGACTAGCGGGAGATAGCTACGAGCAGTACTTC. Encoded protein: CASSANPRLAGDSYEQYF.

V is TRBV2 and J is TRBJ2-2, with 11 bases that match TRBD2. The CDR3 sequence is 16 residues long. Germline CDR1 reads SNHLY; CDR2 reads FYNNEI. V trimming: 6 bases; J trimming: 4 bases; junction bases outside the gene matches: 7. The CDR3 sequence: CASRKLAGATTGELFF. The CDR3, as DNA: TGTGCCAGCAGAAAACTAGCGGGGGCCACCACCGGGGAGCTGTTTTTT.

Regarding this clone: One end of the junction is discordant with germline, which a read error may explain. The chain joins TRBV25-1 to TRBJ1-5; 9 bases line up with TRBD1. The germline V gene encodes CDR1 MGHDK and CDR2 SYGVNS. The CDR3 length is 17 residues. The CDR3 DNA is TGTGCCAGACCCCTCGGACAGGGGCAATATAGCAATCGGCCCCAGCATTTT. It yields the protein CARPLGQGQYSNRPQHF.

A single count supports this clone. This chain links TRBV9 with TRBJ2-7, with D perhaps matching TRBD2 (6 bases). The CDR3 runs 14 residues. From germline, CDR1 is SGDLS and CDR2 YYNGEE. Trimming cost V 0 bases and J 3 bases, with 10 bases left between them. CDR3 loop: CASSVDSAGYEQYF. The CDR3 DNA reads as TGTGCCAGCAGCGTAGATTCAGCGGGCTACGAGCAGTACTTC.

The CDR3 protein is CAISGGPNEKLFF. The CDR3 coding sequence is TGTGCCATCAGTGGAGGGCCTAATGAAAAACTGTTTTTT. The chain joins TRBV10-3 to TRBJ1-4; D is unresolved. V gave up 4 bases and J gave up 3 bases, with 6 bases separating them. The CDR3 extends over 13 amino acids. The germline V gene has CDR1 ENHRY and CDR2 SYGVKD.